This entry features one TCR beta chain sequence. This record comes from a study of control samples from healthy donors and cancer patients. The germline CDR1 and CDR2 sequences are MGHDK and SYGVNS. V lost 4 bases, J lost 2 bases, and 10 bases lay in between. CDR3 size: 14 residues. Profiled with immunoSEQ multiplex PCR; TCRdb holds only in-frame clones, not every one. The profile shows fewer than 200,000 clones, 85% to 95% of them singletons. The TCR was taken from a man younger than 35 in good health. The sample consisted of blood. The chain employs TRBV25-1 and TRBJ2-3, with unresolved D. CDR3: CASSAPLNTDTQYF. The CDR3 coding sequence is TGTGCCAGCAGTGCACCCCTGAACACAGATACGCAGTATTTT.